This T cell receptor (beta chain) was retrieved from a study of cytomegalovirus exposure and HLA in healthy donors. Generated by immunoSEQ multiplex PCR, the TCRdb table keeps only in-frame clones and is missing some. The sample holds hundreds of thousands of clones, 85% to 90% seen once. Remarks on this clone: Antigen specificity is unknown.

Findings and caveats of the study: The tendency of first-cohort TCR clusters to co-occur in the roughly 130 validation repertoires emerged from a later analysis.

An approximately 130-subject validation cohort, separate from the approximately 610-subject first cohort, supplied the donors. The CDR3 runs to 17 residues. CDR1 SGDLS and CDR2 YYNGEE come from the germline V gene. V was pared by 6 bases and J by 0 bases, with 18 bases between. The sequence was obtained from a woman younger than 35 in good health and CMV-seronegative. Sequenced material: PBMCs. The J gene is TRBJ2-2, the V gene TRBV9; a weak D match, TRBD2 (5 bases). This CDR3 is CASTPRASIPNTGELFF. In DNA, the CDR3 is TGTGCCAGCACACCGAGGGCTAGCATCCCGAACACCGGGGAGCTGTTTTTT.